This TCR beta chain comes out of a study of Ad26.COV2.S vaccination and SARS-CoV-2 variants. Overall study: Intramuscular Ad26.COV2.S doses were given once or twice, 56 days apart. Study-wide results and limits: Total T cell responses were possibly underestimated by TCR breadth and depth analyses. After vaccination, substantial breadth of spike-specific CD8+ and CD4+ responses was reported.

The V end lost 4 bases, the J end lost 1 base, and 20 bases lay between the germline ends. Germline V gene data show CDR1 as SGDLS and CDR2 as YYNGEE. This CDR3 has 17 residues. Assay used: immunoSEQ multiplex PCR; TCRdb lists only in-frame clones, some missing. The sample records roughly 510,000 clones, 87% being singletons. As regards this clone: Its antigen is unknown.

The treatment denotes: around 19 received Ad26.COV2.S at low or high dose, single or two shots; about 5 received placebo; per-sample allocation not given. Sampling was performed 63 days after the first vaccine or placebo injection. The chain combines TRBV9 with TRBJ1-2; D gene uncertain. This receptor was identified in a person aged 18 to 65 who received the Ad26.COV2.S COVID-19 vaccine or a placebo. The sequencing here drew on peripheral blood, taken in a trial of Ad26.COV2.S vaccine versus placebo. The CDR3 loop reads CASSPLVPDVYNYGYTF. CDR3 DNA: TGTGCCAGCAGCCCCCTCGTCCCGGACGTCTATAACTATGGCTACACCTTC.